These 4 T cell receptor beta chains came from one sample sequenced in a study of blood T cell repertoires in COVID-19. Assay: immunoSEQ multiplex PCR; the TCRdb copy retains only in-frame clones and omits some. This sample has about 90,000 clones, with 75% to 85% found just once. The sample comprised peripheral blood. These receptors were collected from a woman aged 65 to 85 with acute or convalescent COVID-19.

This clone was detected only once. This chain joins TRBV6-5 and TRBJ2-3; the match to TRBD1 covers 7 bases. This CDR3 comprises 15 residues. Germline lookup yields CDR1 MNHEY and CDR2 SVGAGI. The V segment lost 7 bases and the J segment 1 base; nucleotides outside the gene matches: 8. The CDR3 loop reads CASTRLTGGTDTQYF. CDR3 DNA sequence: TGTGCCAGCACCAGGCTTACAGGGGGCACAGATACGCAGTATTTT.

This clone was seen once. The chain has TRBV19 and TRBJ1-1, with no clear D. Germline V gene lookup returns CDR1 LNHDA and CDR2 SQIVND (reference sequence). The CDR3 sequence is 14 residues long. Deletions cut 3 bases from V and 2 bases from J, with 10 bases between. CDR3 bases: TGTGCCAGTAGTATGCGGCGTCCTAACACTGAAGCTTTCTTT. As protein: CASSMRRPNTEAFF.

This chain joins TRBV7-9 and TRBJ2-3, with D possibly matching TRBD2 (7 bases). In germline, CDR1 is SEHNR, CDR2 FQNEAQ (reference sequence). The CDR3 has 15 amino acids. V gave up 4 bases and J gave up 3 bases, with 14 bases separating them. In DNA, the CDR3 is TGTGCCAGCAGCTACGGGGGGCGGAGGACAGATACGCAGTATTTT. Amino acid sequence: CASSYGGRRTDTQYF.

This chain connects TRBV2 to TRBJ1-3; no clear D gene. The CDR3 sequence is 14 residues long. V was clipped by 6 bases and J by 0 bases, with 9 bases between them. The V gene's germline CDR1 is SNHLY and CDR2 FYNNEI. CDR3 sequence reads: CASSNAYSGNTIYF. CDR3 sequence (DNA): TGTGCCAGCAGCAACGCCTACTCTGGAAACACCATATATTTT.